A selection of T cell receptor beta chains follows, all from one sample in a study of cytomegalovirus exposure and HLA in healthy donors. Measured with immunoSEQ multiplex PCR; TCRdb has only the in-frame clones, and not every one. The table records approximately 94,000 clones, approximately 76% of them present only once. The specimen sequenced was PBMCs. These receptors all come from a young man in good health and CMV-seropositive. CDR3s include the opening cysteine and the closing phenylalanine or tryptophan. Each record gives: CDR3 length, J gene, V gene, CDR3 protein.

CDR3 length: 13; J gene: TRBJ1-1; V gene: TRBV18; CDR3 protein: CASSQQGDTEAFF
CDR3 length: 15; J gene: TRBJ2-6; V gene: TRBV14; CDR3 protein: CASSPVLSGANVLTF
CDR3 length: 15; J gene: TRBJ1-6; V gene: TRBV2; CDR3 protein: CASSDRTGRNSPLHF
CDR3 length: 16; J gene: TRBJ2-5; V gene: TRBV15; CDR3 protein: CATSREAGGLSETQYF
CDR3 length: 14; J gene: TRBJ1-1; V gene: TRBV7-2; CDR3 protein: CASSSAGGNTEAFF
CDR3 length: 16; J gene: TRBJ2-1; V gene: TRBV25-1; CDR3 protein: CASSELVLAGTNEQFF
CDR3 length: 16; J gene: TRBJ2-7; V gene: TRBV7-2; CDR3 protein: CASSLGGGRAADEQYF
CDR3 length: 13; J gene: TRBJ2-7; V gene: TRBV7-9; CDR3 protein: CASSEGQSYEQYF
CDR3 length: 17; J gene: TRBJ1-5; V gene: TRBV5-1; CDR3 protein: CASSPTPAGIRDQPQHF
CDR3 length: 15; J gene: TRBJ1-1; V gene: TRBV7-8; CDR3 protein: CASSFGVRGNTEAFF
CDR3 length: 15; J gene: TRBJ2-3; V gene: TRBV30; CDR3 protein: CAWSVGTHSTDTQYF
CDR3 length: 14; J gene: TRBJ1-1; V gene: TRBV11-2; CDR3 protein: CASTLRGQSTEAFF
CDR3 length: 14; J gene: TRBJ1-2; V gene: TRBV27; CDR3 protein: CASSLSMQGYGYTF
CDR3 length: 14; J gene: TRBJ1-1; V gene: TRBV5-1; CDR3 protein: CASSFQSGDTEAFF
CDR3 length: 15; J gene: TRBJ1-1; V gene: TRBV7-9; CDR3 protein: CASSPGGGLNTEAFF